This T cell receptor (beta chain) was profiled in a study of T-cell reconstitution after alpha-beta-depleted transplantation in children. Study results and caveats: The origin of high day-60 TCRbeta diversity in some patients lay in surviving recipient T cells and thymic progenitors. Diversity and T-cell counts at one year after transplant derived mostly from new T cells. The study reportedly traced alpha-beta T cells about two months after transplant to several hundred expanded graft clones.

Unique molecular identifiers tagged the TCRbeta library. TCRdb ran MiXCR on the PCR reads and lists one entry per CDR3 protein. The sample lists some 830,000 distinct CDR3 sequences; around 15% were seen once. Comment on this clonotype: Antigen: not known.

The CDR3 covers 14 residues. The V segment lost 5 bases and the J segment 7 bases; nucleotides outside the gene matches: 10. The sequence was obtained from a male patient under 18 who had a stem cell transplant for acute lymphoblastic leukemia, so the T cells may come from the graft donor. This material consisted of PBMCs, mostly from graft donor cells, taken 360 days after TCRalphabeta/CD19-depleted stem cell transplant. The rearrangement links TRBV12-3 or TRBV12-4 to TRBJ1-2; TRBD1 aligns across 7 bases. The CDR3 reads CASSNEQGISGYTF. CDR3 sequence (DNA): TGTGCCAGCAGTAACGAACAGGGGATCAGTGGCTACACCTTC.